Below, one T cell receptor (beta chain) is given with its context. The sample belongs to a study of blood T cell repertoires in COVID-19. Looked up from germline, CDR1 is SGDLS and CDR2 is YYNGEE. The V gene end was trimmed by 3 bases and the J gene end by 4 bases; junction bases not matched to a gene: 8. This CDR3 is 15 amino acids long. Only in-frame clones appear in the TCRdb table, and some are missing; sequencing was by immunoSEQ multiplex PCR. Counted here are under 300,000 clones, under 90% occurring once; the ten biggest clones make up under 2.5%. This sequence originates from a woman aged 60-75 years who had recovered from COVID-19. V and J are TRBV9 and TRBJ1-1, with TRBD1 matching over 8 bases. Sequencing was performed on PBMCs or T cells enriched from blood (not recorded which). CDR3 in amino acids: CASSDLQGGGTEAFF. CDR3 nucleotide sequence: TGTGCCAGCAGCGATTTACAGGGGGGAGGCACTGAAGCTTTCTTT.